The 21 T cell receptor beta chains below were found in one sample sequenced in a study of blood T cell repertoires in COVID-19. The repertoire was sequenced with immunoSEQ multiplex PCR; TCRdb's copy has only in-frame clones and lacks some. The profile covers about 280,000 clones, with less than 90% appearing a single time and roughly 13% taken by the ten largest. Sequencing was performed on peripheral blood. The receptors come from a woman between 65 and 79 years old with COVID-19, enrolled during active disease.

The rearrangement links TRBV5-8 to TRBJ2-7, with D possibly matching TRBD1 (6 bases). Germline V lookup: CDR1 SGHTS, CDR2 YDEGEE. Trimming took 4 bases from V and 5 from J, leaving 16 bases between them. The CDR3 totals 14 residues. The CDR3 here is CASSLGHHWNEQYF. CDR3 coding DNA: TGTGCCAGCAGCCTGGGACACCATTGGAACGAGCAGTACTTC.

V usage is TRBV5-8 and J usage is TRBJ1-2, with no clear D. CDR1 SGHTS and CDR2 YDEGEE come from the germline V gene. The CDR3 consists of 11 residues. Trimming took 3 bases from V and 4 from J, leaving 4 bases between them. The CDR3 DNA sequence: TGTGCCAGCAGCTCCCTCTATGGCTACACCTTC. Amino acid sequence: CASSSLYGYTF.

The chain is built from TRBV12-3 or TRBV12-4 and TRBJ2-1; maybe TRBD1 (6 bases). V lost 0 bases, J lost 9 bases, and 9 bases lay in between. This CDR3 is 13 amino acids long. The CDR3 region has the DNA TGTGCCAGCAGTTTAGCTTCAGGGGTTGAGCAGTTCTTC. Its protein is CASSLASGVEQFF.

V gene TRBV2 combines with J gene TRBJ1-1; D remains unclear. Per germline, CDR1 SNHLY and CDR2 FYNNEI. V was trimmed by 5 bases and J by 4 bases, leaving 11 bases between them. The CDR3 runs 13 residues. CDR3 residues: CASSNKRATEAFF. CDR3 coding DNA: TGTGCCAGCAGTAATAAAAGAGCCACTGAAGCTTTCTTT.

This clone appeared once. This chain links TRBV3-1 (or the pseudogene TRBV3-2) with TRBJ1-2, with 7 bases fitting TRBD1. From germline, CDR1 is LGHDT and CDR2 YNNKEL (reference sequence). The CDR3 spans 14 residues. The junction had 7 bases not matched to a gene; V was cut back by 1 base and J by 8 bases. Written as DNA, the CDR3 is TGTGCCAGCAGCCAAGTAAGCAGGGGGGAAGGCTACACCTTC. Its translation is CASSQVSRGEGYTF.

This chain links TRBV19 with TRBJ1-1; D gene ambiguous. The V and J ends lost 3 bases and 6 bases respectively, with 14 bases between them. There are 14 residues in the CDR3. The germline CDR1 and CDR2 sequences are LNHDA and SQIVND (reference sequence). The CDR3 spells CASSISGSVPEAFF. CDR3 DNA sequence: TGTGCCAGTAGTATTAGCGGGTCTGTCCCTGAAGCTTTCTTT. The whole variable domain, filled in from reference TRBV19 and TRBJ1-1, reads DGGITQSPKYLFRKEGQNVTLSCEQNLNHDAMYWYRQDPGQGLRLIYYSQIVNDFQKGDIAEGYSVSREKKESFPLTVTSAQKNPTAFYLCASSISGSVPEAFFGQGTRLTVV.

In regard to this clone: Germline and junction disagree at one end, which may indicate a read error. The rearrangement uses TRBV9 and TRBJ2-3; TRBD2 matches at 9 bases. The CDR3 extends over 14 amino acids. Germline V gives CDR1 SGDLS, CDR2 YYNGEE. The chain's CDR3 is CASSVTSGTDTQYF. The DNA for the CDR3 is TGTGCCAGCAGCGTGACTAGCGGCACTGATACGCAGTATTTT.

The table lists this clone with a count of one. This chain connects TRBV24-1 to TRBJ2-2; no firm D call. Germline CDR1 is KGHDR and CDR2 is SFDVKD. Trimming took off 4 bases at V and 5 bases at J, with 16 bases between the two ends. The CDR3 length is 16 residues. As DNA, the CDR3 is TGTGCCACCAGTGAGTTGGGGTCCCCCGGGACCGGGGAGCTGTTTTTT. It translates to CATSELGSPGTGELFF.

This clone came up a few times. The chain is built from TRBV10-2 and TRBJ1-1; D ambiguous. The V gene lost 7 bases and the J gene lost 0 bases, with 3 bases spanning the gap. Germline V CDR1 and CDR2: WSHSY, SAAADI. This CDR3 is built from 11 residues. The CDR3 region has the DNA TGCGCCAGCACGGTGAACACTGAAGCTTTCTTT. This gives the protein CASTVNTEAFF.

The chain combines TRBV7-9 with TRBJ2-2, with D perhaps TRBD1 (6 bases). The V and J ends lost 6 bases and 1 base respectively, with 15 bases between them. Per the germline V gene, CDR1 is SEHNR and CDR2 is FQNEAQ (reference sequence). CDR3 size: 16 residues. The CDR3: CASRHKGELNTGELFF. Written as DNA, the CDR3 is TGTGCCAGCAGGCACAAGGGGGAGCTGAACACCGGGGAGCTGTTTTTT.

As to this clone: Other DNA variants within this sample encode the same CDR3. The chain carries TRBV7-3 and TRBJ1-1; 7 nucleotides agree with TRBD1. This CDR3 region has 13 residues. The germline gives CDR1 SGHTA, CDR2 FQGTGA. J lost 4 bases, V lost 4 bases, and 3 bases had no gene match. CDR3 protein: CASSSQGGTEAFF. The CDR3 DNA follows: TGTGCCAGCAGCTCGCAGGGGGGCACTGAAGCTTTCTTT. The full variable domain, with the rest looked up from reference TRBV7-3 and TRBJ1-1, is GAGVSQTPSNKVTEKGKYVELRCDPISGHTALYWYRQSLGQGPEFLIYFQGTGAADDSGLPNDRFFAVRPEGSVSTLKIQRTERGDSAVYLCASSSQGGTEAFFGQGTRLTVV.

This clone has only a few counts. The V call is TRBV6-5, the J call TRBJ1-1; 8 bases are a match to TRBD1. Germline values: CDR1 MNHEY, CDR2 SVGAGI. V trimming: 7 bases; J trimming: 4 bases; junction bases outside the gene matches: 8. CDR3 length: 14 amino acids. The CDR3 DNA is TGTGCCAGCACCAGGACAGGGACCGGCACTGAAGCTTTCTTT. Translated: CASTRTGTGTEAFF.

The rearrangement links TRBV5-6 to TRBJ2-6; no clear D. This CDR3 comprises 14 residues. CDR1 is SGHDT, CDR2 YYEEEE, per germline. With 5 bases removed from V and 4 bases from J, the gap between germline ends came to 10 bases. CDR3 nucleotide sequence: TGTGCCAGCAGAGCCCCCAGGGGGGCCAACGTCCTGACTTTC. It codes for CASRAPRGANVLTF.

The rearrangement joins TRBV10-3 to TRBJ2-3; 10 bases line up with TRBD1. V shed 10 bases and J 3 bases; nucleotides not matched to a gene: 7. The CDR3 is 14 residues long. The germline gives CDR1 ENHRY, CDR2 SYGVKD. The CDR3 nucleotides are TGTGCCACCAGGACAGGGGGTAGTACAGATACGCAGTATTTT. It codes for CATRTGGSTDTQYF.

V gene TRBV5-1 combines with J gene TRBJ1-1, with 7 nucleotides matching TRBD1. CDR3 length: 14 residues. Trimming took 3 bases from V and 5 from J; bases not matched to a gene: 7. CDR1 SGHRS and CDR2 YFSETQ come from the germline V gene. CDR3 DNA: TGCGCCAGCAGCTCCCAACAGGGGAGGACTGAAGCTTTCTTT. It codes for CASSSQQGRTEAFF.

This chain joins TRBV29-1 and TRBJ1-1; TRBD1 matches at 11 bases. Trimming removed 6 bases from V and 3 bases from J; junction bases left unmatched: 0. Germline CDR1 is SQVTM and CDR2 is ANQGSEA. The CDR3 has 12 amino acids. The CDR3 here is CSVGQGDTEAFF. The CDR3 DNA sequence: TGCAGCGTGGGACAGGGGGACACTGAAGCTTTCTTT.

Only a few counts were recorded for this clone. This chain connects TRBV2 to TRBJ2-7; 10 bases are shared with TRBD2. The CDR3 covers 14 residues. V lost 6 bases, J lost 2 bases, and 4 bases stayed unmatched. Germline assignment: CDR1 SNHLY and CDR2 FYNNEI. The CDR3: CASRTSGITYEQYF. The CDR3 coding sequence is TGTGCCAGCAGAACTAGCGGGATTACCTACGAGCAGTACTTC.

The V gene is TRBV7-8, the J gene TRBJ1-4; possible D gene TRBD1, 5 bases. Germline values: CDR1 SGHVS, CDR2 FQNEAQ. V lost 5 bases and J lost 8, with 12 bases in between. The CDR3 is made up of 13 amino acids. The DNA for the CDR3 is TGTGCCAGCAGCCGTGGGGCGAACGAAAAACTGTTTTTT. The encoded protein is CASSRGANEKLFF.

This clone was found once. CDR3 nucleotides: TGCGCCAGCAGCTTGGATGTAGGGAGCCACAATGAGCAGTTCTTC. It encodes CASSLDVGSHNEQFF. The rearrangement joins TRBV5-1 to TRBJ2-1; perhaps TRBD2 as D (5 bases). CDR3 length equals 15 residues. From germline, CDR1 is SGHRS and CDR2 YFSETQ. V dropped 0 bases and J dropped 5 bases, with 12 bases sitting between them.

CDR3 bases: TGTGCCAGCAGTGGACGGGGGGGCTCCACAGATACGCAGTATTTT. It specifies CASSGRGGSTDTQYF. This chain uses TRBV2 with TRBJ2-3, with TRBD2 matching 8 bases. Germline trimming cut 4 bases from V and 2 bases from J; bases unmatched to any gene: 5. This CDR3 region has 15 residues. Per germline, CDR1 SNHLY and CDR2 FYNNEI. Full variable domain (rest looked up from reference TRBV2 and TRBJ2-3): EPEVTQTPSHQVTQMGQEVILRCVPISNHLYFYWYRQILGQKVEFLVSFYNNEISEKSEIFDDQFSVERPDGSNFTLKIRSTKLEDSAMYFCASSGRGGSTDTQYFGPGTRLTVL.

This sequence joins TRBV5-6 and TRBJ2-5, with 9 bases lining up with TRBD1. The length of the CDR3 is 16 residues. V was pared by 3 bases and J by 5 bases, with 11 bases of the junction left unmatched. Germline CDR1 and CDR2: SGHDT and YYEEEE. The CDR3 protein is CASSSTGTGMWETQYF. CDR3 DNA sequence: TGTGCCAGCAGCTCAACCGGGACAGGGATGTGGGAGACCCAGTACTTC.